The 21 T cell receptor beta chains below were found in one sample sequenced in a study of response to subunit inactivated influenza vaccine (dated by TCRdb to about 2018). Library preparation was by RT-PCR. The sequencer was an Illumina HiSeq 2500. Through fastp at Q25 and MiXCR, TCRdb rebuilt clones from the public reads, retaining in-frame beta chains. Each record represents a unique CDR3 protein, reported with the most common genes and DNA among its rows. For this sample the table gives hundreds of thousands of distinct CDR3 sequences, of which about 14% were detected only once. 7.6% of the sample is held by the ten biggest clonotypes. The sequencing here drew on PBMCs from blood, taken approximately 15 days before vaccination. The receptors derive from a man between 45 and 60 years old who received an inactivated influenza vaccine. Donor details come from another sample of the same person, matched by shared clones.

In DNA form, the CDR3 reads TGCAGTGCTCTAGCGGGAGGCTCGGGAACAGATACGCAGTATTTT. It yields the protein CSALAGGSGTDTQYF. This sequence joins TRBV20-1 and TRBJ2-3; TRBD2 matches 11 bases. V dropped 5 bases and J dropped 3; count of bases not matched to a gene: 7. Germline lookup yields CDR1 DFQATT and CDR2 SNEGSKA (reference sequence). The CDR3 is 15 residues long.

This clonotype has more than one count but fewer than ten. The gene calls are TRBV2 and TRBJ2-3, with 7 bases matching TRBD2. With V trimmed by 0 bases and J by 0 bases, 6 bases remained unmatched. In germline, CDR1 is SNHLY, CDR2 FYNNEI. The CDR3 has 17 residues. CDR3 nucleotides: TGTGCCAGCAGTGAAGCGCGCGGCGGGGGAAGCACAGATACGCAGTATTTT. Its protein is CASSEARGGGSTDTQYF. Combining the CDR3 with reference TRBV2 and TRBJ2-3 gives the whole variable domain EPEVTQTPSHQVTQMGQEVILRCVPISNHLYFYWYRQILGQKVEFLVSFYNNEISEKSEIFDDQFSVERPDGSNFTLKIRSTKLEDSAMYFCASSEARGGGSTDTQYFGPGTRLTVL.

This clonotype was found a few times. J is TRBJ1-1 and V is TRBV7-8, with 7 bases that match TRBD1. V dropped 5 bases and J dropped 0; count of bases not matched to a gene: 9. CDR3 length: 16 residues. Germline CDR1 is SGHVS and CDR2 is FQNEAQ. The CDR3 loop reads CASSPETGFMNTEAFF. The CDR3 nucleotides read TGTGCCAGCAGCCCAGAGACAGGGTTCATGAACACTGAAGCTTTCTTT.

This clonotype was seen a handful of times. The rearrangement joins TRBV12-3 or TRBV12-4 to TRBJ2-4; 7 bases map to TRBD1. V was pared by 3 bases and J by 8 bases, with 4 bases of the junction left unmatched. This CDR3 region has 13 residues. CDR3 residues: CASSFRQGDIQYF. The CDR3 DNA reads TGTGCCAGCAGTTTCCGGCAGGGGGACATTCAGTACTTC.

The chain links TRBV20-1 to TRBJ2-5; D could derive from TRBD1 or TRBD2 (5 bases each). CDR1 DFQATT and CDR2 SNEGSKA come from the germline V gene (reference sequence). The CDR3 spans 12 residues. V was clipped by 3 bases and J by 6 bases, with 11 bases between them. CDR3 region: CSASGVGQTQYF. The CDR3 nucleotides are TGCAGTGCTAGTGGCGTGGGACAGACCCAGTACTTC.

Here the CDR3 reads CASSRTTPTDTQYF. The CDR3 coding sequence is TGTGCCAGCAGCCGGACTACTCCCACAGATACGCAGTATTTT. This chain links TRBV12-3 or TRBV12-4 with TRBJ2-3, with D tentatively TRBD2 (6 bases). V was shortened by 6 bases and J by 2 bases, with 12 bases between the two germline ends. The CDR3 is 14 residues long.

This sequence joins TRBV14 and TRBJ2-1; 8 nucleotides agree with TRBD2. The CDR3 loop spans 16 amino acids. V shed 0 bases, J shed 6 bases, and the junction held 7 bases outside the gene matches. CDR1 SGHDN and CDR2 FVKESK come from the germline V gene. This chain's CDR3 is CASSQDRGGRGNEQFF. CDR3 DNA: TGTGCCAGCAGCCAAGATCGCGGGGGGAGAGGCAATGAGCAGTTCTTC.

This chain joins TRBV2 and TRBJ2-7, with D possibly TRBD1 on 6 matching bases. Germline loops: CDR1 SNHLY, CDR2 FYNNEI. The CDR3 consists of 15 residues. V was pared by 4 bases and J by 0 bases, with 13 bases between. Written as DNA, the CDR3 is TGTGCCAGCAGTGGACAGGTACTGAGCTCCTACGAGCAGTACTTC. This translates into CASSGQVLSSYEQYF.

The CDR3 loop is CASSQTRAPADTQYF. Here the CDR3 DNA reads TGTGCCAGCAGCCAAACCCGGGCCCCTGCGGATACGCAGTATTTT. The rearrangement joins TRBV3-1 to TRBJ2-3; D unresolved. Germline CDR1 and CDR2: LGHDT and YNNKEL (reference sequence). Trimming removed 2 bases from V and 6 bases from J, with 15 bases in between. This CDR3 has 15 amino acids.

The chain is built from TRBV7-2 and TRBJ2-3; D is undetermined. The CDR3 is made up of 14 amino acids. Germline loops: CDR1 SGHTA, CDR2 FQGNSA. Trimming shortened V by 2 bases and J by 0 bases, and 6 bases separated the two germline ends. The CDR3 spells CASSLMTSTDTQYF. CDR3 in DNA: TGTGCCAGCAGCTTAATGACTAGCACAGATACGCAGTATTTT.

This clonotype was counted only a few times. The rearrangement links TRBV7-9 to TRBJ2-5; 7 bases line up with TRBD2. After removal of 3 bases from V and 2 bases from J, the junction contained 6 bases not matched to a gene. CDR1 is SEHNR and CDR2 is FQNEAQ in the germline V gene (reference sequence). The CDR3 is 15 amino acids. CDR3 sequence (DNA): TGTGCCAGCAGCTTCTCGGGGGGTGGACAAGAGACCCAGTACTTC. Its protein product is CASSFSGGGQETQYF.

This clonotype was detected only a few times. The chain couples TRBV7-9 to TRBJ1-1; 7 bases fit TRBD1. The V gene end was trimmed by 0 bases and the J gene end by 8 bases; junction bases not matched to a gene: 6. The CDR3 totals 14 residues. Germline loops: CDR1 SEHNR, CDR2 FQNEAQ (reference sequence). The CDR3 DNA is TGTGCCAGCAGCTTAGCGCCGCGGACAGGCGAAGCTTTCTTT. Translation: CASSLAPRTGEAFF.

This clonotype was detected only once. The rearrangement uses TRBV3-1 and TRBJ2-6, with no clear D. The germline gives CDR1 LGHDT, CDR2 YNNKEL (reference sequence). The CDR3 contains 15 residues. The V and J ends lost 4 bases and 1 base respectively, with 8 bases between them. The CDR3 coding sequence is TGTGCCAGCAGCCTCCCCTTTTCTGGGGCCAACGTCCTGACTTTC. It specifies CASSLPFSGANVLTF.

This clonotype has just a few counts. The CDR3 sequence: CSAREGPGDTEAFF. CDR3 sequence (DNA): TGCAGTGCTAGAGAGGGTCCAGGGGACACTGAAGCTTTCTTT. The gene calls are TRBV20-1 and TRBJ1-1; D possibly corresponds to TRBD1 (6 bases). Trimming shortened V by 0 bases and J by 3 bases, and 11 bases separated the two germline ends. CDR1 is DFQATT and CDR2 is SNEGSKA in the germline V gene (reference sequence). The CDR3 has 14 residues.

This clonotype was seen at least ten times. The CDR3 nucleotides read TGCGCCAGCAGCCAAGAAGCTTTTGGGACAGGGTCCTACGAGCAGTACTTC. Its protein is CASSQEAFGTGSYEQYF. V gene TRBV4-3 combines with J gene TRBJ2-7; 9 bases are shared with TRBD1. Germline-derived CDR1 and CDR2 are LGHNA and YSLEER. V was clipped by 0 bases and J by 1 base; unmatched bases: 7. The CDR3 consists of 17 residues.

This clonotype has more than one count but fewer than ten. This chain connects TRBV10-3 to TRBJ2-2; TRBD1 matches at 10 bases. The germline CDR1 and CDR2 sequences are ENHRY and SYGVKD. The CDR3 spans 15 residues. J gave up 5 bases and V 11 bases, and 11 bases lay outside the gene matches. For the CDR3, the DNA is TGTGCCTCATGGGGGACAGGGGATGTAACCGGGGAGCTGTTTTTT. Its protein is CASWGTGDVTGELFF.

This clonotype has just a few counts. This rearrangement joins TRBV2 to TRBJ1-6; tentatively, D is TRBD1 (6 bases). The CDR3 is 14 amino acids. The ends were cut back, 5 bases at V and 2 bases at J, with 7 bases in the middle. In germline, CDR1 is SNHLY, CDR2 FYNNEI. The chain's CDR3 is CASSNRAYNSPLHF. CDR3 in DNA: TGTGCCAGCAGTAACAGGGCCTATAATTCACCCCTCCACTTT.

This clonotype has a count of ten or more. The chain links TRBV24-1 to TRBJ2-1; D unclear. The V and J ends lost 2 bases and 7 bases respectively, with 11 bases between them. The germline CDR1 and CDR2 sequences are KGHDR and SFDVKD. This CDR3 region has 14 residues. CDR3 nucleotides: TGTGCCACCAGTGATTGGGGAAGGCGGAATGAGCAGTTCTTC. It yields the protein CATSDWGRRNEQFF.

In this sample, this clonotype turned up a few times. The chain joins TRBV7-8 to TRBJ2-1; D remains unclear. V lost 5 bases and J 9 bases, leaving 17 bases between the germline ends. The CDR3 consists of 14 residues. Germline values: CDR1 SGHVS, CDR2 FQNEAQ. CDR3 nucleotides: TGTGCCAGCAGCCCGGCTTCAAATGGGGTTGAGCAGTTCTTC. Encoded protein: CASSPASNGVEQFF.

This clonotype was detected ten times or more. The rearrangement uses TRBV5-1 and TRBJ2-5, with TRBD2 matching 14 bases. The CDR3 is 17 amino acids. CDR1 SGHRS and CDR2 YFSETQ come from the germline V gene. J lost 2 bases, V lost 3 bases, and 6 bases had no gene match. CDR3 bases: TGCGCCAGCAGCTCGGGACTAGCGGGAGACGTTCAAGAGACCCAGTACTTC. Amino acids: CASSSGLAGDVQETQYF.

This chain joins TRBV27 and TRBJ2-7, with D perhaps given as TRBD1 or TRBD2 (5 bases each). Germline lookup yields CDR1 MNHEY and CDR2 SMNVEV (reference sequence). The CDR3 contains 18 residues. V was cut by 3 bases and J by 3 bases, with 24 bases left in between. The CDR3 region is CASSFPAVVGLGDYEQYF. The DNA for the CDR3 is TGTGCCAGCAGTTTCCCCGCGGTGGTTGGCTTGGGGGACTACGAGCAGTACTTC.